This T cell receptor beta chain appears in the sequencing data of a study of T cell clonality in common variable immunodeficiency. Study-wide results and caveats: T cell subpopulation sequencing would be needed to explain CVID clonality. CVID patient heterogeneity limited repertoire-clinical complication correlations. CVID subjects shared fewer TCRbeta clones than healthy controls did.

This CDR3 contains 14 residues. The germline CDR1 and CDR2 sequences are SGHRS and YFSETQ. V lost 0 bases to trimming and J lost 7 bases, with 10 bases between them. This clone was observed many times. The antigen remains undetermined. A clone one base away is much larger, so this may be a read error. The read terminates 3 residues ahead of where the CDR3 ends, so the germline J gene completes it. Donors gave roughly 4.5 to 8 ml heparinized peripheral whole blood. Some clones are missing from TCRdb's copy, which holds only in-frame ones; the method was immunoSEQ multiplex PCR. The table lists around 29,000 clones, with no singletons.

This TCR derives from a person aged 18-70 years in good health. The chain joins TRBV5-1 to TRBJ1-4; D is unresolved. The sample consisted of peripheral blood mononuclear cells. The CDR3 reads CASSLGGLSEKLFF. The sequenced part of the CDR3 DNA is TGCGCCAGCAGCTTGGGAGGGCTGAGTGAAAAA.